This is a list of T cell receptor beta chains from one sample in a study of cytomegalovirus exposure and HLA in healthy donors. The repertoire was sequenced with immunoSEQ multiplex PCR; TCRdb's copy has only in-frame clones and lacks some. The top ten clones hold approximately 5.8% of a sample with some 90,000 clones, more than 55% of them seen once. The sequenced material came from PBMCs. These receptors came from a boy between 10 and 17 years old in good health and CMV-seropositive. Both conserved end residues are part of each CDR3. The D gene is left open where the match is weak. Expanded clones are given a class, and other clones once, few, many or no size at all.

cdr3_aa cdr3_nt j_call clone_size d_call v_call
CASSYRMGGDTEAFF TGTGCCAGCAGTTACCGGATGGGAGGGGACACTGAAGCTTTCTTT TRBJ1-1 . . TRBV6-5
CASSERGPNYGYTF TGTGCCAGCAGTGAGAGGGGGCCTAACTATGGCTACACCTTC TRBJ1-2 . TRBD1 TRBV2
CASSFFSGTDTQYF TGCGCCAGCAGCTTTTTTAGCGGCACAGATACGCAGTATTTT TRBJ2-3 . . TRBV5-1
CASSWGQGAIYEQYF TGTGCCAGCAGCTGGGGACAGGGGGCCATCTACGAGCAGTACTTC TRBJ2-7 . TRBD1 TRBV7-2
CASSGGGARETQYF TGTGCCAGCAGTGGGGGAGGGGCGCGGGAGACCCAGTACTTC TRBJ2-5 once TRBD2 TRBV2
CSALRRHLVERGVLDTQYF TGCAGCGCCCTGCGCCGACACTTAGTCGAGCGGGGCGTTTTGGATACGCAGTATTTT TRBJ2-3 . TRBD2 TRBV29-1
CASRDRTLNSGNTIYF TGTGCCAGCAGGGACCGGACATTAAACTCTGGAAACACCATATATTTT TRBJ1-3 few . TRBV2
CASSLDTGYNQPQHF TGCGCCAGCAGCTTAGATACGGGATACAATCAGCCCCAGCATTTT TRBJ1-5 . . TRBV5-1
CASSFAGALNFDEQYF TGTGCCAGCAGCTTTGCAGGGGCTCTAAACTTCGACGAGCAGTACTTC TRBJ2-7 . . TRBV5-6
CASRDSWGNSPLHF TGCGCCAGCAGAGACAGTTGGGGAAATTCACCCCTCCACTTT TRBJ1-6 . . TRBV4-1
CASSIRGGDGIYGYTF TGTGCCAGTAGTATCCGCGGCGGGGACGGTATCTATGGCTACACCTTC TRBJ1-2 . . TRBV19
CAWTLISGRSEAFF TGTGCCTGGACCCTTATCTCAGGGCGTTCCGAAGCTTTCTTT TRBJ1-1 . . TRBV30
CASSQEIAGLNTEAFF TGCGCCAGCAGCCAAGAAATCGCAGGGTTGAACACTGAAGCTTTCTTT TRBJ1-1 few . TRBV4-3
CASSLDRGGVDNSPLHF TGCGCCAGCAGCTTGGATAGAGGGGGCGTAGATAATTCACCCCTCCACTTT TRBJ1-6 few TRBD1 TRBV5-1
CASSPGTLKSTDTQYF TGTGCCAGCAGCCCCGGGACACTGAAAAGCACAGATACGCAGTATTTT TRBJ2-3 . . TRBV5-8
CATSREAGNPFF TGTGCCACCAGCAGAGAGGCGGGGAACCCGTTCTTC TRBJ2-1 . . TRBV15
CASSPRTSGSTQYF TGTGCCAGCAGCCCCCGGACTAGCGGGAGCACCCAGTACTTC TRBJ2-5 . TRBD2 TRBV9
CASSEYPDQPQHF TGTGCCAGCAGTGAATATCCCGATCAGCCCCAGCATTTT TRBJ1-5 . . TRBV25-1
CASSQGSPYGYTF TGCGCCAGCAGTCAGGGAAGCCCCTATGGCTACACCTTC TRBJ1-2 . . TRBV4-3
CAWSRRPGNTIYF TGTGCCTGGAGCCGGCGGCCAGGAAACACCATATATTTT TRBJ1-3 . . TRBV30
CASSSSSLGTGGGEAFF TGTGCCAGCAGTTCGTCGTCCCTGGGGACAGGGGGTGGTGAAGCTTTCTTT TRBJ1-1 . TRBD1 TRBV28
CASSPGQGSGDSNQPQHF TGTGCCAGCAGCCCCGGACAGGGGAGTGGGGATAGCAATCAGCCCCAGCATTTT TRBJ1-5 . TRBD1 TRBV7-6
CASSGGTGGYEQYF TGTGCCAGCAGCGGAGGGACAGGGGGCTACGAGCAGTACTTC TRBJ2-7 few TRBD1 TRBV7-9
CASIGLVNTEAFF TGTGCCAGCATTGGTCTAGTCAACACTGAAGCTTTCTTT TRBJ1-1 few . TRBV27
CASSLDRGSAYEQYF TGTGCCAGCAGCCTGGACAGGGGGTCAGCCTACGAGCAGTACTTC TRBJ2-7 . TRBD1 TRBV5-4
CASSQNRGLTEAFF TGCGCCAGCAGCCAAAACAGGGGATTGACTGAAGCTTTCTTT TRBJ1-1 . TRBD1 TRBV4-3
CASSHLAGGPDTQYF TGTGCCAGCAGCCACCTAGCGGGGGGTCCAGATACGCAGTATTTT TRBJ2-3 few TRBD2 TRBV4-2
CASSIVGDRAFF TGTGCCAGTAGTATAGTAGGGGACAGAGCTTTCTTT TRBJ1-1 . TRBD1 TRBV19
CASIKGQKSRTSGRIEPYEQYF TGTGCCAGCATTAAGGGACAAAAGAGTAGGACTAGCGGGAGGATTGAACCCTACGAGCAGTACTTC TRBJ2-7 once . TRBV21-1